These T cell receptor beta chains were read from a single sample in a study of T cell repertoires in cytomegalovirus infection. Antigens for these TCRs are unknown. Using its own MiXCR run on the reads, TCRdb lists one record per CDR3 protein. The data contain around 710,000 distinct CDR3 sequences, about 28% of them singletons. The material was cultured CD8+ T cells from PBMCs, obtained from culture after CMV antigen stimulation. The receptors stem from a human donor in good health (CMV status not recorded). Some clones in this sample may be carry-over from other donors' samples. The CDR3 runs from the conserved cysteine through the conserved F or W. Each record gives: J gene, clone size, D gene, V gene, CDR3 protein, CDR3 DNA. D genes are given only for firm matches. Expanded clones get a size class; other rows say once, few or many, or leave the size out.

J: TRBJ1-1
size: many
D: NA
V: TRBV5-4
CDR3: CASSPDRRVNTEAFF
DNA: TGTGCCAGCAGCCCTGACAGGAGGGTGAACACTGAAGCTTTCTTT

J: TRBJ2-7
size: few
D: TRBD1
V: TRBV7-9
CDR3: CASSAPTGASYEQYF
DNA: TGTGCCAGCAGCGCGCCGACAGGGGCCTCCTACGAGCAGTACTTC

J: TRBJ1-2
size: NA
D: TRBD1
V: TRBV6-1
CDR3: CASSEEWTGNGYTF
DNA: TGTGCCAGCAGTGAGGAATGGACAGGGAATGGCTACACCTTC

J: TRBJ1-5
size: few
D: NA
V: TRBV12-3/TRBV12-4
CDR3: CASRLGTRDNQPQHF
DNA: TGTGCCAGCAGATTAGGGACTCGGGATAATCAGCCCCAGCATTTT

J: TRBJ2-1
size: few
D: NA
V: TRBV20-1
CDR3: CSASSPEPITINEQFF
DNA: TGCAGTGCTAGCAGCCCGGAACCTATCACCATCAATGAGCAGTTCTTC

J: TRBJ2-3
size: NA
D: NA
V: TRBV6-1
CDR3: CASSSGHQKGDTQYF
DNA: TGTGCCAGCAGTTCGGGACACCAAAAGGGAGATACGCAGTATTTT

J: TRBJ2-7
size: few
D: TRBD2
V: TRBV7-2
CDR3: CASSPGGGDAYEQYF
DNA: TGTGCCAGCAGCCCGGGGGGAGGGGATGCCTACGAGCAGTACTTC

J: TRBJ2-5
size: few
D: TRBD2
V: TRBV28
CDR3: CASSLGTSRQETQYF
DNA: TGTGCCAGCAGTCTTGGGACTAGCCGACAAGAGACCCAGTACTTC

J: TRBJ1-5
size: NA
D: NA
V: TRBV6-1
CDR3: CASSDSPGAKGNQPQHF
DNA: TGTGCCAGCAGTGATAGTCCGGGGGCGAAAGGGAATCAGCCCCAGCATTTT

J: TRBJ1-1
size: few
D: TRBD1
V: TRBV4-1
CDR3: CASSQGTGPHRLVRTEAFF
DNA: TGCGCCAGCAGCCAAGGGACAGGGCCCCATCGTTTGGTCAGGACTGAAGCTTTCTTT

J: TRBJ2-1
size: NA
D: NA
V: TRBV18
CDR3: CASSPPVSYNEQFF
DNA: TGTGCCAGCTCACCACCAGTAAGCTACAATGAGCAGTTCTTC

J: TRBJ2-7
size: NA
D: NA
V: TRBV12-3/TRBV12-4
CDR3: CASTYTVASDEQYF
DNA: TGTGCCAGCACTTACACGGTGGCTAGCGACGAGCAGTACTTC

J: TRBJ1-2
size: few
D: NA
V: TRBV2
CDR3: CASRDSSLYGYTF
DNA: TGTGCCAGCAGGGACAGTAGCCTCTATGGCTACACCTTC

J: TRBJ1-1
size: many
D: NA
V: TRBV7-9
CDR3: CASSLWSAGAGTEAFF
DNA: TGTGCCAGCAGCCTGTGGTCGGCAGGGGCGGGCACTGAAGCTTTCTTT

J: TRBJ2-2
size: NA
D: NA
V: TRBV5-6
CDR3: CASSFGPGDGELFF
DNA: TGTGCCAGCAGCTTTGGGCCGGGGGACGGGGAGCTGTTTTTT

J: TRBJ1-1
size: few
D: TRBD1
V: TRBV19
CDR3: CASSYVQGAVTEAFF
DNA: TGTGCCAGTAGCTACGTACAGGGGGCGGTCACTGAAGCTTTCTTT

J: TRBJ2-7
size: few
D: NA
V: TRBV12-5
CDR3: CASGFLGRGSSYEQYF
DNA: TGTGCTAGTGGTTTCCTGGGACGGGGAAGCTCCTACGAGCAGTACTTC

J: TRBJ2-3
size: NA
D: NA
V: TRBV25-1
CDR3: CASSVTRDTQYF
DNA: TGTGCCAGCAGTGTGACCCGAGATACGCAGTATTTT

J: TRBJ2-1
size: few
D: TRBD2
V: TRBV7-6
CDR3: CASSVAGGYGQFF
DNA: TGTGCCAGCAGCGTAGCCGGGGGGTACGGGCAGTTCTTC

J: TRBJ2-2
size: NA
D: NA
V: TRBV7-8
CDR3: CASSWAPLYREGNTGELFF
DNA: TGTGCCAGCAGCTGGGCGCCCCTTTACAGGGAGGGGAACACCGGGGAGCTGTTTTTT

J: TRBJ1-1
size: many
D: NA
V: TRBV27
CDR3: CASSKENTEAFF
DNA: TGTGCCAGCAGTAAAGAGAACACTGAAGCTTTCTTT

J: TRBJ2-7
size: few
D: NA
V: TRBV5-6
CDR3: CASSLGDPQTPFSYEQYF
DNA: TGTGCCAGCAGCTTGGGGGACCCTCAAACCCCCTTCTCCTACGAGCAGTACTTC

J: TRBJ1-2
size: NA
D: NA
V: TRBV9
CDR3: CASSVVATATSYGYTF
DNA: TGTGCCAGCAGCGTAGTTGCGACAGCCACGAGCTATGGCTACACCTTC

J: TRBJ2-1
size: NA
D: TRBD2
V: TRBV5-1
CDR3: CASSLTGGLFF
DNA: TGCGCCAGCAGCTTGACGGGGGGTCTGTTCTTC

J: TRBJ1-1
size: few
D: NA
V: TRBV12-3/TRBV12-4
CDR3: CASRVGKPTEAFF
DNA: TGTGCCAGCAGAGTTGGAAAACCGACTGAAGCTTTCTTT

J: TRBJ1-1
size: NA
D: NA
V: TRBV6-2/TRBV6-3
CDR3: CASSLHPNTEAFF
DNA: TGTGCCAGCAGTCTCCACCCAAACACTGAAGCTTTCTTT

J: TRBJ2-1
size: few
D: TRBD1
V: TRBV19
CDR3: CASSRSIGQALNNEQFF
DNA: TGTGCCAGTAGCCGCTCCATAGGACAGGCTCTCAACAATGAGCAGTTCTTC

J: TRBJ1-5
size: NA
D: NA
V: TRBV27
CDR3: CASSSSIGNQPQHF
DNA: TGTGCCAGCAGTTCCTCCATCGGCAATCAGCCCCAGCATTTT

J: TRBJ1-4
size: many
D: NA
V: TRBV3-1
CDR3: CASSQERDGRRNEKLFF
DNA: TGTGCCAGCAGCCAAGAACGGGACGGCCGACGTAATGAAAAACTGTTTTTT

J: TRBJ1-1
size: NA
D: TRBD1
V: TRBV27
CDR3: CASSPIPDRGAEAFF
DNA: TGTGCCAGCAGTCCCATCCCCGACAGGGGGGCTGAAGCTTTCTTT

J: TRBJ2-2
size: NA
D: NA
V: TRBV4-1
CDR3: CASSSIGGQNTGELFF
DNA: TGCGCCAGCAGCAGCATAGGGGGGCAAAACACCGGGGAGCTGTTTTTT

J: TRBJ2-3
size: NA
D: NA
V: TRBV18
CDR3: CASSRDPGTQYF
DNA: TGTGCCAGCTCCCGGGACCCCGGAACGCAGTATTTT

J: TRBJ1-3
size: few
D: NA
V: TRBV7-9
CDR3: CASSPGTEHRTSSGNTIYF
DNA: TGTGCCAGCAGCCCCGGGACGGAACACAGAACTAGCTCTGGAAACACCATATATTTT

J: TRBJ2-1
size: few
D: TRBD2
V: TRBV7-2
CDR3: CASSLLAEPYNEQFF
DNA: TGTGCCAGCAGCTTACTAGCGGAACCCTACAATGAGCAGTTCTTC

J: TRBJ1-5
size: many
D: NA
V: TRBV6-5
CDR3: CASSYSSNQPQHF
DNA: TGTGCCAGCAGTTACTCTAGCAATCAGCCCCAGCATTTT

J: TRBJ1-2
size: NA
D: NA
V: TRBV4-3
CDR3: CASSQDQGWGGYTF
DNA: TGCGCCAGCAGCCAAGATCAGGGGTGGGGTGGCTACACCTTC

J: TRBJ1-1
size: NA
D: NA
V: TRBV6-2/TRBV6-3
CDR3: CASSYLGKNTEAFF
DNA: TGTGCCAGCAGTTACCTGGGGAAGAACACTGAAGCTTTCTTT

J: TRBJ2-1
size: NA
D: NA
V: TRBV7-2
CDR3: CASSYKVRDAGNIQNEQFF
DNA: TGTGCCAGCAGCTACAAGGTTCGGGATGCGGGGAATATACAGAATGAGCAGTTCTTC

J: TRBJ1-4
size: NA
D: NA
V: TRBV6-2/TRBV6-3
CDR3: CASSSDGNEKLFF
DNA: TGTGCCAGCAGTTCGGACGGTAATGAAAAACTGTTTTTT

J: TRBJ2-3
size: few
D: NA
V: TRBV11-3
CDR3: CASSLGRGAPTDTQYF
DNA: TGTGCCAGCAGCTTAGGGCGGGGCGCGCCGACAGATACGCAGTATTTT

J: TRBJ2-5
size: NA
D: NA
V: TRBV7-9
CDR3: CASSSAQETQYF
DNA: TGTGCCAGCAGCTCGGCCCAAGAGACCCAGTACTTC

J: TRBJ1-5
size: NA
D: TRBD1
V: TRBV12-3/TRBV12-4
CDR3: CAIKIRDRGLSNQPQHF
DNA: TGTGCCATCAAGATTCGGGACAGGGGATTGAGCAATCAGCCCCAGCATTTT

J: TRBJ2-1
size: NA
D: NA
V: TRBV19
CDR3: CASQSTIYNEQFF
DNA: TGTGCCAGCCAATCAACTATATACAATGAGCAGTTCTTC

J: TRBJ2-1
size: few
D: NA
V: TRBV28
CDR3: CASRYPWDIKQFF
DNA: TGTGCCAGCAGGTACCCCTGGGACATCAAGCAGTTCTTC

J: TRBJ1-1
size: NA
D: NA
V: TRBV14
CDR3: CASSLGKWNTEAFF
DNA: TGTGCCAGCAGCCTGGGCAAATGGAACACTGAAGCTTTCTTT

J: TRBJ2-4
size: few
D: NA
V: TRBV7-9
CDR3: CASSSDSVNIQYF
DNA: TGTGCCAGCAGCTCAGATAGCGTGAACATTCAGTACTTC

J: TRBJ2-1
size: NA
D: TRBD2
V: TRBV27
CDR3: CASSPSGGAGGYNEQFF
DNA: TGTGCCAGCAGTCCCTCCGGAGGGGCGGGGGGGTACAATGAGCAGTTCTTC

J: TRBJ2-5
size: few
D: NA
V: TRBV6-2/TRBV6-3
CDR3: CASSYLTTFGPEQTQYF
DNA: TGTGCCAGCAGTTACCTAACTACGTTCGGCCCCGAGCAGACCCAGTACTTC